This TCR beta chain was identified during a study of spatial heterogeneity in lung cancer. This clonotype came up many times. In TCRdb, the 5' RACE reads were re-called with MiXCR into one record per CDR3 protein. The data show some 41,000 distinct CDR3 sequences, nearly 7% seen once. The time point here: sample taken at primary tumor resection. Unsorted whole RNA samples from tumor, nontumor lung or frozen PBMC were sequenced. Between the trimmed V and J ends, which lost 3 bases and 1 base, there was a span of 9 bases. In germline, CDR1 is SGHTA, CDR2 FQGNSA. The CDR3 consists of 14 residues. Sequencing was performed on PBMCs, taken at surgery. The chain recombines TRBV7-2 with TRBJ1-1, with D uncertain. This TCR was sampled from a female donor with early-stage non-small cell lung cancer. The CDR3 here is CASSFTTENTEAFF. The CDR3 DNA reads TGTGCCAGCAGCTTCACAACAGAGAACACTGAAGCTTTCTTT.